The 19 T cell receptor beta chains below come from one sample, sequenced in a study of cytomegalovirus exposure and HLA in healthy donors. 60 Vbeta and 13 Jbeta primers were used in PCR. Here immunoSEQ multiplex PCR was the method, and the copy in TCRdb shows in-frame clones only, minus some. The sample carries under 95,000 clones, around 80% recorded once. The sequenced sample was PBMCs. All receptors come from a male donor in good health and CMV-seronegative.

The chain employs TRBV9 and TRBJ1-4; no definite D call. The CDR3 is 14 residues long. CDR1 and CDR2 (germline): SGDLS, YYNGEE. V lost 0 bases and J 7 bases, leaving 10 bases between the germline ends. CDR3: CASSVDGYFEKLFF. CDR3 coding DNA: TGTGCCAGCAGCGTAGACGGGTATTTTGAAAAACTGTTTTTT.

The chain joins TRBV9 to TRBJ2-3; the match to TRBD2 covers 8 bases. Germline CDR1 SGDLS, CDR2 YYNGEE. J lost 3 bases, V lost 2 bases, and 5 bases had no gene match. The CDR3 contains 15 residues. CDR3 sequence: CASSVTPSGTDTQYF. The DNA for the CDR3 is TGTGCCAGCAGCGTTACCCCTAGCGGGACAGATACGCAGTATTTT.

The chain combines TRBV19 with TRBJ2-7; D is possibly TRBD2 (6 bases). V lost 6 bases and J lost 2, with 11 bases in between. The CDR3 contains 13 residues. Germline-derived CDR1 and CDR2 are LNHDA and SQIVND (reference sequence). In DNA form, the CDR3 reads TGTGCCAGTAGCCTAGCGAATACCTACGAGCAGTACTTC. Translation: CASSLANTYEQYF.

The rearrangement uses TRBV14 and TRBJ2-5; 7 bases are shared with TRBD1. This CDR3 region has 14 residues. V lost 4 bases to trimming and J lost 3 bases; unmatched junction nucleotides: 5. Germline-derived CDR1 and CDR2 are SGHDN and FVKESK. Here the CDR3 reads CASSPLGTEETQYF. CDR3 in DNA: TGTGCCAGCAGCCCCCTTGGGACAGAAGAGACCCAGTACTTC.

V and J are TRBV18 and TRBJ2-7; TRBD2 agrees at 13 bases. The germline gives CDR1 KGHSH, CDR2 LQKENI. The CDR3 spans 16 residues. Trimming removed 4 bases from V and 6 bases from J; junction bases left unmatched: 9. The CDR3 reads CASSLPGLAGFAEQYF. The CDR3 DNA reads TGTGCCAGCTCACTTCCGGGACTAGCGGGGTTCGCCGAGCAGTACTTC.

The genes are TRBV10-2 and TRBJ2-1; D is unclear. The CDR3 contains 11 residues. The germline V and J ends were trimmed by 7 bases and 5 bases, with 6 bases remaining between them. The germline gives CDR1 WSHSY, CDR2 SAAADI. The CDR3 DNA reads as TGCGCCAGCATTGGCAACAATGAGCAGTTCTTC. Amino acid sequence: CASIGNNEQFF.

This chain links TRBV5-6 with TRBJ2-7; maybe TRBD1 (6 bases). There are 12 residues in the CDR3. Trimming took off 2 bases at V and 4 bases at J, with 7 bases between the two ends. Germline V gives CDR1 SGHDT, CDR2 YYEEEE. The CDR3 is CASSLRGYEQYF. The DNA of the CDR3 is TGTGCCAGCAGCTTAAGGGGGTACGAGCAGTACTTC.

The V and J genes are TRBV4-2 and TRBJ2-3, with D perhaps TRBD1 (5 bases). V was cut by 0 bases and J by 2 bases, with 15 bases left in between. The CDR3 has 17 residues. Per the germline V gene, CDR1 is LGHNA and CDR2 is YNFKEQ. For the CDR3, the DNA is TGTGCCAGCAGCCAAGAAAACATGGGCAGGGCCACAGATACGCAGTATTTT. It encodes CASSQENMGRATDTQYF.

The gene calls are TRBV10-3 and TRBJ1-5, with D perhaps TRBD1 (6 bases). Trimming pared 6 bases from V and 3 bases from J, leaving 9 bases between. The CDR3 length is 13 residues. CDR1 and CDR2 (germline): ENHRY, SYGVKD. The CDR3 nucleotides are TGTGCCATCAGCGCAGGGGACAATCAGCCCCAGCATTTT. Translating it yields CAISAGDNQPQHF.

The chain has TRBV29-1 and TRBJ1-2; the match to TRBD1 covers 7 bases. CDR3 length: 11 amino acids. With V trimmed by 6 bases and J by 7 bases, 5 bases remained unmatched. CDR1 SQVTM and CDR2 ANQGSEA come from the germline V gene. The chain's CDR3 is CSVPEGAGYTF. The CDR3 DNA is TGCAGCGTCCCGGAGGGGGCTGGCTACACCTTC.

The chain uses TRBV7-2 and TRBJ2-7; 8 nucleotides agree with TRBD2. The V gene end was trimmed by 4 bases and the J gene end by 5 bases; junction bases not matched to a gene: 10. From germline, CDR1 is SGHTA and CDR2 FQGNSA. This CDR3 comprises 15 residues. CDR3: CASSSPGLGRNEQYF. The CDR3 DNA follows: TGTGCCAGCAGCTCGCCGGGACTAGGACGGAACGAGCAGTACTTC.

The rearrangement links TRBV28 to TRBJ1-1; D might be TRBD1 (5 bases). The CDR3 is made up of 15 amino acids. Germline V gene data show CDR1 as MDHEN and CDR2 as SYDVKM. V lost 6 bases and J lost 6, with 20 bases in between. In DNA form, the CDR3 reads TGTGCCAGCAGAGGGACGGGACTTAACCCCCCTGAAGCTTTCTTT. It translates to CASRGTGLNPPEAFF.

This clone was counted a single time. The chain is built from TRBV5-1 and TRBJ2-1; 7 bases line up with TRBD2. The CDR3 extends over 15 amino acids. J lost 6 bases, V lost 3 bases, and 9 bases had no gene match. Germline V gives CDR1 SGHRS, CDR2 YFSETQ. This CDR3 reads CASSYLLAGRNEQFF. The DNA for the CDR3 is TGCGCCAGCAGCTATCTTTTAGCGGGCCGCAATGAGCAGTTCTTC.

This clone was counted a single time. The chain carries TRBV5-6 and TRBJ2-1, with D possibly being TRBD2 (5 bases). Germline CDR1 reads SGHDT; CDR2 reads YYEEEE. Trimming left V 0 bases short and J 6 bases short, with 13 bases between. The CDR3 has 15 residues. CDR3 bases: TGTGCCAGCAGCTTGGGGGGAGCCACTGGCAATGAGCAGTTCTTC. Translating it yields CASSLGGATGNEQFF.

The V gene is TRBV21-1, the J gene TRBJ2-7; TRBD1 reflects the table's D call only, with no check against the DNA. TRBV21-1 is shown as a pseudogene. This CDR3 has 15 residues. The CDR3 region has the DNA TGTGCCAGCAGCAAAAGGACAGCCACAACCTACGAGCAGTACTTC. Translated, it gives CASSKRTATTYEQYF.

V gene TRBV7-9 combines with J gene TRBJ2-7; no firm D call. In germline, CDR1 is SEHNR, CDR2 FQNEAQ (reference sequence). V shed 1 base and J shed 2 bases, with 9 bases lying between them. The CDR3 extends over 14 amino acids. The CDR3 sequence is CASSLDIPAYEQYF. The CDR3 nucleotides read TGTGCCAGCAGCTTAGACATTCCCGCCTACGAGCAGTACTTC.

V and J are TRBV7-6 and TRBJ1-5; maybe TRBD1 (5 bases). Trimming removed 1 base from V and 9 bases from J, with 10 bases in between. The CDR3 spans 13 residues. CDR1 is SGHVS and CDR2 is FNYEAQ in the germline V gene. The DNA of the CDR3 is TGTGCCAGCAGCTTAGACTTCGGGGGGCCCCAGCATTTT. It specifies CASSLDFGGPQHF. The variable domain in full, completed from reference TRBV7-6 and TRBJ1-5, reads GAGVSQSPRYKVTKRGQDVALRCDPISGHVSLYWYRQALGQGPEFLTYFNYEAQQDKSGLPNDRFSAERPEGSISTLTIQRTEQRDSAMYRCASSLDFGGPQHFGDGTRLSIL.

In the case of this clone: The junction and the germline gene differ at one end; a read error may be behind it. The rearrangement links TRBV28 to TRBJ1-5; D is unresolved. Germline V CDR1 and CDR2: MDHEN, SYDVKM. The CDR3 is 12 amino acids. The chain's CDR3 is CASSLDTPTRNF. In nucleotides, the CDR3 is TGTGCCAGCAGTTTAGACACCCCGACTAGGAATTTT.

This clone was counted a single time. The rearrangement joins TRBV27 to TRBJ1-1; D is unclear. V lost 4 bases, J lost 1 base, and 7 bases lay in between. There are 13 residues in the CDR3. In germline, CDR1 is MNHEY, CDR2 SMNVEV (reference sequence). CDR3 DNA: TGTGCCAGCAGTTATCAAAAGAACACTGAAGCTTTCTTT. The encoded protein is CASSYQKNTEAFF.